This is a list of T cell receptor beta chains from one sample in a study of cytomegalovirus exposure and HLA in healthy donors. The method was immunoSEQ multiplex PCR; TCRdb's version includes in-frame clones alone and lacks a portion of them. The sample holds 150,000 to 200,000 clones, 80% to 90% seen once. The sample comprised PBMCs. All receptors come from a man between 18 and 35 years old in good health and CMV-seropositive. The CDR3 runs from the conserved cysteine through the conserved F or W. Fields, in order: D gene, V gene, clone size, J gene, CDR3 protein, CDR3 DNA. D genes are given only for firm matches. The size entry is marked missing in some rows and otherwise reads once, few, many or a size class.

D gene: TRBD2; V gene: TRBV18; clone size: .; J gene: TRBJ2-1; CDR3 protein: CASSPPGLAGFTFDEQFF; CDR3 DNA: TGTGCCAGCTCACCACCGGGGCTAGCGGGGTTTACGTTCGATGAGCAGTTCTTC
D gene: TRBD1; V gene: TRBV7-2; clone size: .; J gene: TRBJ2-7; CDR3 protein: CASSYTGTGVYEQYF; CDR3 DNA: TGTGCCAGCAGTTATACCGGGACAGGGGTCTACGAGCAGTACTTC
D gene: .; V gene: TRBV5-1; clone size: .; J gene: TRBJ1-2; CDR3 protein: CASSLEGGYTF; CDR3 DNA: TGCGCCAGCAGCTTGGAGGGGGGCTACACCTTC
D gene: TRBD1; V gene: TRBV6-1; clone size: .; J gene: TRBJ1-6; CDR3 protein: CASSGLGQGNSPLHF; CDR3 DNA: TGTGCCAGCAGTGGACTGGGACAGGGGAATTCACCCCTCCACTTT
D gene: .; V gene: TRBV4-1; clone size: .; J gene: TRBJ2-1; CDR3 protein: CASSHKLRDTATNEQFF; CDR3 DNA: TGCGCCAGCAGCCATAAGCTCCGGGACACAGCCACCAATGAGCAGTTCTTC
D gene: TRBD1; V gene: TRBV7-2; clone size: .; J gene: TRBJ2-7; CDR3 protein: CASSHRTGASSYEQYF; CDR3 DNA: TGTGCCAGCAGCCACCGGACAGGGGCCAGCTCCTACGAGCAGTACTTC
D gene: TRBD1; V gene: TRBV19; clone size: .; J gene: TRBJ1-5; CDR3 protein: CASSPQGGSNQPQHF; CDR3 DNA: TGTGCCAGTAGTCCCCAGGGGGGTAGCAATCAGCCCCAGCATTTT
D gene: .; V gene: TRBV5-1; clone size: .; J gene: TRBJ1-1; CDR3 protein: CASSLVRGYTEAFF; CDR3 DNA: TGCGCCAGCAGCTTGGTCCGGGGATACACTGAAGCTTTCTTT
D gene: TRBD1; V gene: TRBV27; clone size: .; J gene: TRBJ2-7; CDR3 protein: CASSRWVGQVYEQYF; CDR3 DNA: TGTGCCAGCAGTCGATGGGTGGGACAGGTCTACGAGCAGTACTTC
D gene: .; V gene: TRBV6-6; clone size: once; J gene: TRBJ2-2; CDR3 protein: CAGQRTIRTGELFF; CDR3 DNA: TGTGCCGGACAAAGGACTATCCGGACCGGGGAGCTGTTTTTT
D gene: TRBD1; V gene: TRBV6-1; clone size: .; J gene: TRBJ2-7; CDR3 protein: CASWDSYEQYF; CDR3 DNA: TGTGCCAGCTGGGACAGCTACGAGCAGTACTTC
D gene: .; V gene: TRBV6-1; clone size: .; J gene: TRBJ2-1; CDR3 protein: CASTGTGLNEQFF; CDR3 DNA: TGTGCCAGCACTGGAACAGGGTTGAATGAGCAGTTCTTC
D gene: TRBD1; V gene: TRBV27; clone size: once; J gene: TRBJ2-5; CDR3 protein: CASSGQGWRETQYF; CDR3 DNA: TGTGCCAGCAGTGGACAGGGATGGAGGGAGACCCAGTACTTC
D gene: .; V gene: TRBV7-9; clone size: .; J gene: TRBJ2-7; CDR3 protein: CASSIAGNEQYF; CDR3 DNA: TGTGCCAGCAGTATAGCAGGGAACGAGCAGTACTTC
D gene: .; V gene: TRBV29-1; clone size: .; J gene: TRBJ1-2; CDR3 protein: CSVEGGKWSYTF; CDR3 DNA: TGCAGCGTTGAGGGGGGAAAGTGGAGCTACACCTTC